This TCR beta chain was sequenced during a study of blood T cell repertoires in COVID-19. The data were produced by immunoSEQ multiplex PCR, yet TCRdb's version contains in-frame clones alone and is incomplete. The sample contains about 270,000 clones, more than 75% of which appear only once. Donors in Cohort 3 counted as recovered after two negative PCRs, clearance, or symptom resolution. V was pared by 3 bases and J by 2 bases, with 3 bases of the junction left unmatched. The CDR3 is 15 residues long. Germline V gene lookup returns CDR1 MNHEY and CDR2 SMNVEV (reference sequence). The chain recombines TRBV27 with TRBJ2-3; 9 bases agree with TRBD2. The clonotype comes from a man younger than 30 who had recovered from COVID-19. Sequencing input: PBMCs or T cells enriched from blood (not recorded which). The CDR3 coding sequence is TGTGCCAGCAGTTTGACTAGCGGAAACACAGATACGCAGTATTTT. This sequence encodes CASSLTSGNTDTQYF.